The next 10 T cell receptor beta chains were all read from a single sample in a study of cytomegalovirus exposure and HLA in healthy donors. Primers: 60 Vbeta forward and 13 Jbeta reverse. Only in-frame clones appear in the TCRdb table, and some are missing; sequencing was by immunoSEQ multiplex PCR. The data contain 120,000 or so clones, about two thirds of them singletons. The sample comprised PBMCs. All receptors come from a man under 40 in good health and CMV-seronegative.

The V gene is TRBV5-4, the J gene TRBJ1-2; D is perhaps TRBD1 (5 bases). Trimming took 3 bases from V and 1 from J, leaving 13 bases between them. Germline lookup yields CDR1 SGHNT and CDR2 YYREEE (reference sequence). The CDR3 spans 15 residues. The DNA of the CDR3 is TGTGCCAGCAGCTCCACCGGGACTCTTAACTATGGCTACACCTTC. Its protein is CASSSTGTLNYGYTF. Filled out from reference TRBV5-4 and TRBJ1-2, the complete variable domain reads ETGVTQSPTHLIKTRGQQVTLRCSSQSGHNTVSWYQQALGQGPQFIFQYYREEENGRGNFPPRFSGLQFPNYSSELNVNALELDDSALYLCASSSTGTLNYGYTFGSGTRLTVV.

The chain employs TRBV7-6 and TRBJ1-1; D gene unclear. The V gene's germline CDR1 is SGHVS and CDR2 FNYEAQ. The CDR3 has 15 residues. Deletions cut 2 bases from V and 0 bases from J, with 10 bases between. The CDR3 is CASSLSGAMNTEAFF. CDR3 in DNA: TGTGCCAGCAGCTTAAGCGGCGCGATGAACACTGAAGCTTTCTTT.

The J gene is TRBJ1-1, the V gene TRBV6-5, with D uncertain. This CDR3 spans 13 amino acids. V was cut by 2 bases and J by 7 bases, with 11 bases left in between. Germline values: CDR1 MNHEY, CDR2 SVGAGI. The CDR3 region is CASSYQVAGEAFF. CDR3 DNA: TGTGCCAGCAGTTACCAGGTAGCGGGTGAAGCTTTCTTT.

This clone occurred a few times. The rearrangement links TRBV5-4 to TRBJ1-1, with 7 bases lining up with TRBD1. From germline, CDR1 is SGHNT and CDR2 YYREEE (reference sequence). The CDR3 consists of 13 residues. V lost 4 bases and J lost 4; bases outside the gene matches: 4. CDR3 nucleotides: TGTGCCAGCAGCACAAGGGACAGCACTGAAGCTTTCTTT. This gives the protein CASSTRDSTEAFF. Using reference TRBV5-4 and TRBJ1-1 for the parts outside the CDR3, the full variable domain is ETGVTQSPTHLIKTRGQQVTLRCSSQSGHNTVSWYQQALGQGPQFIFQYYREEENGRGNFPPRFSGLQFPNYSSELNVNALELDDSALYLCASSTRDSTEAFFGQGTRLTVV.

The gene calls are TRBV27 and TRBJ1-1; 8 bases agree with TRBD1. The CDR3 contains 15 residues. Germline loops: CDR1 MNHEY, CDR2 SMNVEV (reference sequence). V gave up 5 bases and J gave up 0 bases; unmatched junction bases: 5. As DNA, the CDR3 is TGTGCCAGCAGTAGACAGGGGATACTGAACACTGAAGCTTTCTTT. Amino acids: CASSRQGILNTEAFF.

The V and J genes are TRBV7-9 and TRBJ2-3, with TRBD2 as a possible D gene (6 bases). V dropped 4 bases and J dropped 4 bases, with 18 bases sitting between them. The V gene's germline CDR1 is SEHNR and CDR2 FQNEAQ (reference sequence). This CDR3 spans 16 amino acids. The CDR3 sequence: CASSYIGRWGADTQYF. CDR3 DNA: TGTGCCAGCAGCTATATTGGACGGTGGGGGGCAGATACGCAGTATTTT.

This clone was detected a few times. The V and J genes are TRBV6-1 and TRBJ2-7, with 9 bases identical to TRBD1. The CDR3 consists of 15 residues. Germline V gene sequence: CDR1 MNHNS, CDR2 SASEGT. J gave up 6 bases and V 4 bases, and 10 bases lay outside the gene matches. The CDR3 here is CASSATGTGHLEQYF. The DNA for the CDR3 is TGTGCCAGCAGTGCCACCGGGACAGGGCATCTCGAGCAGTACTTC.

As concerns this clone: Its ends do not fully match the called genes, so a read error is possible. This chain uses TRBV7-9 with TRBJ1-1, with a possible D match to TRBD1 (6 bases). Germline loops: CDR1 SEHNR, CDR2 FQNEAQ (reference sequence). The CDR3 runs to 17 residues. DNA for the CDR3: TGTTCCAGCAGACATCCTCTCGGGGGGCAGGATGACACTGAAGCTTTCTTT. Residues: CSSRHPLGGQDDTEAFF.

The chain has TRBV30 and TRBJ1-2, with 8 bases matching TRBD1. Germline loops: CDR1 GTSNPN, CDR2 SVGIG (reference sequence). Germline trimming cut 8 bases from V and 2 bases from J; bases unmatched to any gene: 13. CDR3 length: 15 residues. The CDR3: CAAFGTGETNYGYTF. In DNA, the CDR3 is TGTGCCGCCTTTGGGACAGGAGAGACGAACTATGGCTACACCTTC.

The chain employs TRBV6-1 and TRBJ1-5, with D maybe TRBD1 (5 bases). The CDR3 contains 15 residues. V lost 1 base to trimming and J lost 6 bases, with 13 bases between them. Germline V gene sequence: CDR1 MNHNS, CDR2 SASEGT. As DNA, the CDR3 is TGTGCCAGCAGTGAAGATGCAGGGCTGGGTCAGCCCCAGCATTTT. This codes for CASSEDAGLGQPQHF.